Many counts were recorded for the clone carrying this TCR beta chain. Antigen unknown. The CDR3 covers 14 residues. V dropped 4 bases and J dropped 7; count of bases not matched to a gene: 1. CDR1 is SNHLY and CDR2 is FYNNEI in the germline V gene. The sample comes from a study of T cell responses to AZD1222 COVID-19 vaccine. Study-level background: Second-dose recipients at about 4 or about 12 weeks were treated as one pooled group. Study-wide findings and caveats: Across spike, vaccine-associated CD4 TCRs were found, dominant at 160-218 and 743-854. Unmutated variant regions reportedly attract nearly half of all spike-specific TCRs. Donors were largely white British and mainly female; clonal diversity was possibly underestimated.

Using immunoSEQ multiplex PCR, the repertoire was profiled, and TCRdb retains in-frame clones only, with some absent. The sample lists around 150,000 clones, about 88% occurring once. Sequencing was performed on peripheral blood, taken on day 0 of AZD1222 vaccination. The sequence came from an adult in good health. The J gene is TRBJ1-6, the V gene TRBV2, with 10 positions matching TRBD1. This CDR3 reads CASSVTGGNSPLHF. The CDR3 coding sequence is TGTGCCAGCAGTGTGACAGGGGGCAATTCACCCCTCCACTTT.